The 8 T cell receptor beta chains listed next were all sequenced from one sample in a study of regulatory T cells in long-lasting Graves disease. Relying on iRepertoire HTBI primers and Arm-PCR of CDR3 regions, the team built TCR beta libraries. TCRdb reprocessed the multiplex PCR reads via MiXCR and lists one record per CDR3 protein. Of roughly 450,000 distinct CDR3 sequences listed, 23% are singletons. This sample's time point: persistent/refractory GD, antithyroid drugs over 5 years with positive TRAb. PBMC-derived RNA was used for the TCR library. Sequencing used peripheral blood mononuclear cells (PBMCs), obtained when the disease was refractory, from a patient treated with antithyroid drugs. The receptors originated from a female donor with Graves disease.

The sample holds a few counts of this clonotype. The rearrangement uses TRBV10-3 and TRBJ2-7; D remains unclear. The CDR3 contains 14 residues. Trimming removed 10 bases from V and 7 bases from J, with 23 bases in between. The germline gives CDR1 ENHRY, CDR2 SYGVKD. CDR3 coding DNA: TGTGCCACTTCCAACCTGGACGGGCCTTTGGAGCAGTACTTC. It is translated as CATSNLDGPLEQYF.

There are a few counts of this clonotype. V gene TRBV29-1 combines with J gene TRBJ2-5; perhaps TRBD2 as D (6 bases). CDR3 length: 13 amino acids. Germline values: CDR1 SQVTM, CDR2 ANQGSEA. With 7 bases removed from V and 2 bases from J, the gap between germline ends came to 14 bases. The CDR3 region is CSAAGRRQETQYF. The DNA for the CDR3 is TGCAGCGCCGCGGGACGGCGGCAAGAGACCCAGTACTTC.

V gene TRBV4-3 combines with J gene TRBJ1-1; D possibly corresponds to TRBD1 (5 bases). V lost 0 bases and J 3 bases, leaving 14 bases between the germline ends. The CDR3 runs to 16 residues. Per the germline V gene, CDR1 is LGHNA and CDR2 is YSLEER. This chain's CDR3 is CASSQDSGLGDTEAFF. In nucleotides, the CDR3 is TGCGCCAGCAGCCAAGATTCCGGGTTAGGGGACACTGAAGCTTTCTTT.

This clonotype was found many times. The chain is built from TRBV12-3 or TRBV12-4 and TRBJ2-7; TRBD2 is a possible D gene (6 bases). The CDR3 consists of 16 residues. V lost 5 bases and J lost 3, with 20 bases in between. CDR3 protein: CASSRLMGREDYEQYF. The CDR3 region has the DNA TGTGCCAGCAGTCGACTAATGGGCAGGGAGGACTACGAGCAGTACTTC.

This clonotype was counted ten times or more. This rearrangement joins TRBV29-1 to TRBJ1-1; D gene ambiguous. The germline CDR1 and CDR2 sequences are SQVTM and ANQGSEA. The CDR3 loop spans 13 amino acids. The V gene lost 4 bases and the J gene lost 0 bases, with 9 bases spanning the gap. The CDR3 loop reads CSVVQAVNTEAFF. DNA for the CDR3: TGCAGCGTTGTCCAGGCTGTGAACACTGAAGCTTTCTTT.

The genes are TRBV28 and TRBJ2-7, with D tentatively TRBD2 (6 bases). Germline CDR1 reads MDHEN; CDR2 reads SYDVKM. Trimming shortened V by 7 bases and J by 0 bases, and 13 bases separated the two germline ends. This CDR3 spans 14 amino acids. The CDR3 nucleotides read TGTGCCAGCACCGTGGCGGGATTCTCCTACGAGCAGTACTTC. It is translated as CASTVAGFSYEQYF.

This clonotype was observed many times. For the CDR3, the DNA is TGTGCCAGCGCCCCTCTCGAAAACATTCAGTACTTC. Translating it yields CASAPLENIQYF. The V and J genes are TRBV2 and TRBJ2-4; D gene unclear. Trimming shortened V by 8 bases and J by 5 bases, and 10 bases separated the two germline ends. The CDR3 is made up of 12 amino acids. CDR1 and CDR2 from the germline V gene are SNHLY and FYNNEI.

This clonotype came up a few times. The V call is TRBV12-3 or TRBV12-4, the J call TRBJ2-1; D may correspond to TRBD1 or TRBD2 (5 bases each). The CDR3 length is 13 residues. V was clipped by 4 bases and J by 7 bases, with 11 bases between them. CDR3 coding DNA: TGTGCCAGCAGTTCTAGCAGGGTAAATGAGCAGTTCTTC. Its protein product is CASSSSRVNEQFF.